This TCR beta chain is drawn from a study of CXCR3-negative and CXCR3-positive naive CD8 T cells. At the level of the study: Overall TRB read output was about 135 million, and each library contained about 1.5 +/- 0.3 million reads.

The germline V gene has CDR1 DFQATT and CDR2 SNEGSKA (reference sequence). CDR3 length: 16 amino acids. With UMI labels, 5' RACE was used to prepare the TRB cDNA libraries. TCRdb reanalyzed the 5' RACE reads, giving one entry per CDR3 protein sequence and no DNA. The sample has some 38,000 distinct CDR3 sequences; the top ten hold roughly 15%. Study-level results: Partial loss of CXCR3 expression followed cryopreservation; most assays used fresh PBMCs. Researchers reported similar TRBV-TRBJ usage in naive CXCR3-negative and CXCR3-positive cells, though memory differed. Relative to memory CD8+ cells, whose diversity was much lower, both naive subsets had comparably high diversity.

With respect to this clonotype: Antigen specificity is unknown.

This chain joins TRBV20-1 and TRBJ2-5; TCRdb gives TRBD2 as the D gene, but with no DNA this cannot be confirmed. Sequences were obtained from memory CD8+ T cells from blood. This TCR derives from a human donor in good health. Some clones in this sample may be carry-over from other donors' samples. This chain's CDR3 is CSARRSGAGDQETQYF.